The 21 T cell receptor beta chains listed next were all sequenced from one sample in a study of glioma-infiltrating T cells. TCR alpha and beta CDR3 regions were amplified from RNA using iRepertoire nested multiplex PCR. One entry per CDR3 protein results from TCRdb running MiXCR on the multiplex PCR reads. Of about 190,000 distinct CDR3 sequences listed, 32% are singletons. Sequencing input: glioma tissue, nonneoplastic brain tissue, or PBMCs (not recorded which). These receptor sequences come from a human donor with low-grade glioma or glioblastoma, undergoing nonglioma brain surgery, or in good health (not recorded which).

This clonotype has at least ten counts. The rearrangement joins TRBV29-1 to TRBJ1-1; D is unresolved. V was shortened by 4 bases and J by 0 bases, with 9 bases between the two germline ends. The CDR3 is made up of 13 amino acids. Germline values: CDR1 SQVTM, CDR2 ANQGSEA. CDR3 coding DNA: TGCAGCGTTGCCCGCAACATGAACACTGAAGCTTTCTTT. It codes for CSVARNMNTEAFF.

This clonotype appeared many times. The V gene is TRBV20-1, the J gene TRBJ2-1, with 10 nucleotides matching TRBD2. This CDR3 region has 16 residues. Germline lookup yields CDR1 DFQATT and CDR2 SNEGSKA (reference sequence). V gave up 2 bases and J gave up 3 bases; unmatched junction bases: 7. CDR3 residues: CSARILAGVVYNEQFF. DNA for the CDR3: TGCAGTGCTAGAATCCTAGCGGGAGTTGTCTACAATGAGCAGTTCTTC.

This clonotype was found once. CDR3: CASSYSSGGQGGEQYF. In DNA form, the CDR3 reads TGTGCCAGCAGTTACTCGTCGGGGGGCCAGGGTGGCGAGCAGTACTTC. The chain recombines TRBV6-6 with TRBJ2-7; D is possibly TRBD2 (7 bases). This CDR3 region has 16 residues. Between the trimmed V and J ends, which lost 0 bases and 6 bases, there was a span of 18 bases. The germline V gene has CDR1 MNHNY and CDR2 SVGAGI (reference sequence).

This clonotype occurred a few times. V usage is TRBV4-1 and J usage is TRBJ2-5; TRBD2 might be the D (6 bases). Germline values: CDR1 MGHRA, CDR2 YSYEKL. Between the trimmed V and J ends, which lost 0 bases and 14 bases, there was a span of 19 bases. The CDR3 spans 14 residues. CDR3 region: CASSQELAGLSQYF. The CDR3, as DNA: TGCGCCAGCAGCCAAGAACTAGCTGGACTGAGCCAATACTTC.

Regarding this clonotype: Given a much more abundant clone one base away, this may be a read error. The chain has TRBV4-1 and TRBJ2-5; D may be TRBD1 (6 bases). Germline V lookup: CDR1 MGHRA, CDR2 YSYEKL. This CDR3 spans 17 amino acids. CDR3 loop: CASSLYPPGQSQKTQYF. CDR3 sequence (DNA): TGCGCCAGCAGCCTCTACCCTCCCGGACAGAGCCAAAAGACCCAGTACTTC.

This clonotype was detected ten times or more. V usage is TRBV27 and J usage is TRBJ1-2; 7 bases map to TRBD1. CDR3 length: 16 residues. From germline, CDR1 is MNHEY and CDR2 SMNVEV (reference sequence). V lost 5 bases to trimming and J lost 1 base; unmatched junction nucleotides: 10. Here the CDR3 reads CASSTSGTALNYGYTF. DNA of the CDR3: TGTGCCAGCAGTACCTCCGGGACAGCTCTTAACTATGGCTACACCTTC.

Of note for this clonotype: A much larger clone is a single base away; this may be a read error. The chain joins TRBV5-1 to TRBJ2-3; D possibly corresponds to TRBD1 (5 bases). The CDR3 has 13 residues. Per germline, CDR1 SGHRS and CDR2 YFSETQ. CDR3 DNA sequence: TGCGCCAGCAAAGACAGCTTCACAGATAAGCAGTATTTT. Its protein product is CASKDSFTDKQYF.

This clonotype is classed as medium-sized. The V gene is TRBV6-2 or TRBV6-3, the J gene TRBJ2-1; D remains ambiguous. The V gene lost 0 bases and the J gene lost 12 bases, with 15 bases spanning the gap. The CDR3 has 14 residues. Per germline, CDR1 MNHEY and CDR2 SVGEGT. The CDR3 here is CASSYSAGPARQFF. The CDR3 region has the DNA TGTGCCAGCAGTTACTCGGCAGGCCCGGCTAGGCAGTTCTTC.

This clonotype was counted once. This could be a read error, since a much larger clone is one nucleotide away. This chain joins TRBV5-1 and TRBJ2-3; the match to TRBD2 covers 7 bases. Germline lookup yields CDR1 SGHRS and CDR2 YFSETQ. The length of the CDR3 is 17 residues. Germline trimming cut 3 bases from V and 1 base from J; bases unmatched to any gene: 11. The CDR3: CASSSGFVGRRTDTQYF. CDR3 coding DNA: TGCGCCAGCAGCTCGGGTTTCGTCGGGAGGCGCACAGATACGCAGTATTTT. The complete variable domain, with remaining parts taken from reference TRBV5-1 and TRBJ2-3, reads KAGVTQTPRYLIKTRGQQVTLSCSPISGHRSVSWYQQTPGQGLQFLFEYFSETQRNKGNFPGRFSGRQFSNSRSEMNVSTLELGDSALYLCASSSGFVGRRTDTQYFGPGTRLTVL.

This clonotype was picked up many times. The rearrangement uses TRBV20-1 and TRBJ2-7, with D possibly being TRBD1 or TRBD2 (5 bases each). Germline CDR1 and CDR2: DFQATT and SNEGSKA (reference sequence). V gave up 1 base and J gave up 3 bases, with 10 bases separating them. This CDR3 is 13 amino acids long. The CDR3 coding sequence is TGCAGTGCTAGAGGGGGGAGTAGCTACGAGCAGTACTTC. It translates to CSARGGSSYEQYF.

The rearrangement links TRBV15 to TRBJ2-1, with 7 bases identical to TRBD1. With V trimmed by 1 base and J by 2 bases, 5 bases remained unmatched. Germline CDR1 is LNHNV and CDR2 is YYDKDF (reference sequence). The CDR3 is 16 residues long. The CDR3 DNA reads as TGTGCCACCAGCAGAGGGGGGCAGGGGGCCTACAATGAGCAGTTCTTC. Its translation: CATSRGGQGAYNEQFF.

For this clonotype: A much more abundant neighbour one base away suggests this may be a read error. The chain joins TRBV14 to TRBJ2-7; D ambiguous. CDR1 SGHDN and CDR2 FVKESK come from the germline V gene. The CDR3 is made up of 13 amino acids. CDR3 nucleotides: TGTGCCAGCAGACAAGGCCCTAGTAGGGAGCAGTACTTC. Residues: CASRQGPSREQYF.

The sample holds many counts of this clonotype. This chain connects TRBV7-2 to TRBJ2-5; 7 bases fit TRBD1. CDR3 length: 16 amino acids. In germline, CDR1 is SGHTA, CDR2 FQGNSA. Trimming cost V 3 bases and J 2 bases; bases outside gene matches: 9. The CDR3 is CASSFPPGQTQETQYF. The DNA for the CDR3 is TGTGCCAGCAGCTTCCCCCCGGGACAGACACAAGAGACCCAGTACTTC.

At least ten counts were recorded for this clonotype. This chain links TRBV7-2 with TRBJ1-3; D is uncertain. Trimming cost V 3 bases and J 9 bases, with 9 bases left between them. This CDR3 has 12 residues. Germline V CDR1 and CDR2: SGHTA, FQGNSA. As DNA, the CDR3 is TGTGCCAGCAGCTTTGATTTGGTCACCATATATTTT. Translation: CASSFDLVTIYF.

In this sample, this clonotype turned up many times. The CDR3 is CASSPSRTGGYEQYF. The CDR3, as DNA: TGTGCCAGCAGTCCCTCCCGGACAGGGGGCTACGAGCAGTACTTC. The chain employs TRBV27 and TRBJ2-7; 10 positions agree with TRBD1. V gave up 5 bases and J gave up 3 bases; unmatched junction bases: 7. The germline V gene encodes CDR1 MNHEY and CDR2 SMNVEV (reference sequence). The CDR3 has 15 residues.

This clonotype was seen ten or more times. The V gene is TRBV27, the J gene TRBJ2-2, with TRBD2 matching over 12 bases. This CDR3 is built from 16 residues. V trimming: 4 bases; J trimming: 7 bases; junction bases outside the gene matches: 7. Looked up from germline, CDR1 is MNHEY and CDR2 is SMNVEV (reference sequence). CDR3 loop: CASSSLAGGLGGELFF. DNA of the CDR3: TGTGCCAGCAGTTCGCTAGCGGGAGGGTTGGGCGGGGAGCTGTTTTTT.

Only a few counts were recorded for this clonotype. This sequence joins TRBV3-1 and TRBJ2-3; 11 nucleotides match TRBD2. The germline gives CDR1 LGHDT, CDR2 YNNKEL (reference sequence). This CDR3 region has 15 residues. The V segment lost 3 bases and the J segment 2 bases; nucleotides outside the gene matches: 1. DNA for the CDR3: TGTGCCAGCAGCCAGGGACTAGCGGTCACAGATACGCAGTATTTT. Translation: CASSQGLAVTDTQYF.

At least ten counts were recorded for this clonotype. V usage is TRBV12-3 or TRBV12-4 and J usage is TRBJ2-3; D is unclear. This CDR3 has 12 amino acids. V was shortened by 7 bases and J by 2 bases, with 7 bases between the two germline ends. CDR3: CASKVPTDTQYF. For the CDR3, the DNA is TGTGCCAGCAAGGTACCCACAGATACGCAGTATTTT.

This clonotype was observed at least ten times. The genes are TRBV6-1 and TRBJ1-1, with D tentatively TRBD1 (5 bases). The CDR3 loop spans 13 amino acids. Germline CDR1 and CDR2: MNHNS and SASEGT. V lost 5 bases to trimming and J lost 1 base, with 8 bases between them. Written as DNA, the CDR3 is TGTGCCAGCAGTTGGGGCTCGAACACTGAAGCTTTCTTT. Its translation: CASSWGSNTEAFF.

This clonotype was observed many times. CDR3 in DNA: TGTGCCAGCATTCTAGCGGGAGTATTGGACAATGAGCAGTTCTTC. Translation gives CASILAGVLDNEQFF. The chain links TRBV6-1 to TRBJ2-1, with 10 bases lining up with TRBD2. V was pared by 7 bases and J by 5 bases, with 8 bases of the junction left unmatched. The germline CDR1 and CDR2 sequences are MNHNS and SASEGT. This CDR3 spans 15 amino acids.

The CDR3 loop is CASSYRPGTSTEAFF. CDR3 nucleotide sequence: TGTGCCAGCAGTTACCGGCCGGGGACGAGTACTGAAGCTTTCTTT. The rearrangement links TRBV6-5 to TRBJ1-1; D is perhaps TRBD1 (5 bases). The length of the CDR3 is 15 residues. Germline loops: CDR1 MNHEY, CDR2 SVGAGI. Trimming left V 2 bases short and J 5 bases short, with 15 bases between.